One and the same sample provided the 27 T cell receptor beta chains below, sequenced in a study of cytotoxic CD8 clonotypes in ibrutinib-treated CLL. Using immunoSEQ multiplex PCR, the repertoire was profiled, and TCRdb retains in-frame clones only, with some absent. The table has about 16,000 clones, roughly two thirds seen once. Sequencing was performed on PBMCs, taken before ibrutinib treatment. These receptors were obtained from a human donor with chronic lymphocytic leukemia.

V gene TRBV7-9 combines with J gene TRBJ2-7, with 9 bases aligning to TRBD1. Germline V gene sequence: CDR1 SEHNR, CDR2 FQNEAQ (reference sequence). Unmatched junction bases numbered 5, after V lost 1 base and J lost 4 bases. The CDR3 consists of 15 residues. The CDR3 sequence is CASSLGGQGRYEQYF. The CDR3 DNA reads TGTGCCAGCAGCTTAGGAGGACAGGGGAGGTACGAGCAGTACTTC.

This chain connects TRBV5-4 to TRBJ2-7; 9 bases line up with TRBD1. The germline gives CDR1 SGHNT, CDR2 YYREEE (reference sequence). The CDR3 is made up of 14 amino acids. V lost 0 bases and J lost 6; bases outside the gene matches: 4. The CDR3 DNA reads as TGTGCCAGCAGCTTGGACAGGGGGCAAGGCGAGCAGTACTTC. It codes for CASSLDRGQGEQYF.

The chain combines TRBV7-9 with TRBJ1-2; D is unclear. The CDR3 runs to 13 residues. The germline gives CDR1 SEHNR, CDR2 FQNEAQ (reference sequence). With 1 base removed from V and 7 bases from J, the gap between germline ends came to 10 bases. The CDR3 sequence: CASSLDPSGGYTF. The CDR3 nucleotides read TGTGCCAGCAGCTTAGACCCCTCAGGTGGCTACACCTTC.

The chain combines TRBV7-9 with TRBJ2-1, with D possibly TRBD1 on 5 matching bases. Germline CDR1 SEHNR, CDR2 FQNEAQ (reference sequence). The CDR3 consists of 12 residues. Deletions cut 4 bases from V and 9 bases from J, with 10 bases between. CDR3 region: CASSSGHGEQFF. DNA for the CDR3: TGTGCCAGCAGCTCAGGACACGGTGAGCAGTTCTTC.

This chain connects TRBV5-4 to TRBJ2-3; D gene ambiguous. CDR1 is SGHNT, CDR2 YYREEE, per germline (reference sequence). The CDR3 runs 15 residues. The V and J ends lost 7 bases and 0 bases respectively, with 15 bases between them. The CDR3 loop reads CASCDSTTSTDTQYF. CDR3 coding DNA: TGTGCCAGCTGCGACTCCACCACTAGCACAGATACGCAGTATTTT.

The gene calls are TRBV11-1 and TRBJ2-4; tentatively, D is TRBD1 or TRBD2 (5 bases each). The CDR3 covers 15 residues. Germline loops: CDR1 SGHAT, CDR2 FQDESV (reference sequence). Trimming took 1 base from V and 6 from J, leaving 13 bases between them. Here the CDR3 DNA reads TGTGCCAGCAGCTTAGTTGGGGGATCGGGAAACATTCAGTACTTC. The encoded protein is CASSLVGGSGNIQYF.

Only a few counts were recorded for this clone. V is TRBV28 and J is TRBJ1-6, with D possibly TRBD1 on 5 matching bases. This CDR3 is built from 16 residues. V was shortened by 4 bases and J by 9 bases, with 19 bases between the two germline ends. The germline V gene has CDR1 MDHEN and CDR2 SYDVKM. This chain's CDR3 is CASSSPGGPDSSPLHF. The DNA for the CDR3 is TGTGCCAGCAGTTCGCCGGGGGGACCGGATAGTTCACCCCTCCACTTT.

This chain links TRBV7-2 with TRBJ2-7; weak D call: TRBD1 (6 bases). The V end was cut by 5 bases, the J end by 0 bases, with 14 bases between. The CDR3 runs to 15 residues. From germline, CDR1 is SGHTA and CDR2 FQGNSA. This CDR3 reads CASSQDQDSSYEQYF. The CDR3 DNA is TGTGCCAGCAGCCAAGATCAGGACAGCTCCTACGAGCAGTACTTC. Full variable domain (rest looked up from reference TRBV7-2 and TRBJ2-7): GAGVSQSPSNKVTEKGKDVELRCDPISGHTALYWYRQSLGQGLEFLIYFQGNSAPDKSGLPSDRFSAERTGGSVSTLTIQRTQQEDSAVYLCASSQDQDSSYEQYFGPGTRLTVT.

The chain has TRBV6-4 and TRBJ2-2; D remains ambiguous. The germline V gene has CDR1 MRHNA and CDR2 SNTAGT. This CDR3 contains 15 residues. The V end was cut by 2 bases, the J end by 2 bases, with 9 bases between. CDR3 sequence (DNA): TGTGCCAGCAGTGACACCGGGCTTAACACCGGGGAGCTGTTTTTT. Amino acids: CASSDTGLNTGELFF.

The genes are TRBV18 and TRBJ1-1; no clear D. Germline V gene sequence: CDR1 KGHSH, CDR2 LQKENI. The CDR3 loop spans 12 amino acids. Trimming pared 9 bases from V and 2 bases from J, leaving 10 bases between. The CDR3 spells CASATGNTEAFF. CDR3 nucleotides: TGTGCCAGTGCAACTGGAAACACTGAAGCTTTCTTT.

This chain uses TRBV6-5 with TRBJ2-3; no clear D gene. Per germline, CDR1 MNHEY and CDR2 SVGAGI. The CDR3 contains 13 residues. V lost 5 bases, J lost 4 bases, and 10 bases lay in between. This CDR3 reads CASSRAVADTQYF. CDR3 bases: TGTGCCAGCAGTCGGGCCGTGGCAGATACGCAGTATTTT.

CDR3 residues: CASSLSRISGANVLTF. The CDR3 DNA is TGTGCCAGCAGCTTGTCGAGAATCTCTGGGGCCAACGTCCTGACTTTC. The rearrangement links TRBV7-2 to TRBJ2-6; D gene unclear. The CDR3 loop spans 16 amino acids. V dropped 3 bases and J dropped 0 bases, with 9 bases sitting between them. Germline CDR1 and CDR2: SGHTA and FQGNSA.

The chain combines TRBV7-3 with TRBJ2-7, with 7 bases aligning to TRBD1. The V gene's germline CDR1 is SGHTA and CDR2 FQGTGA. V lost 3 bases and J lost 6; bases outside the gene matches: 20. The CDR3 has 18 amino acids. CDR3 residues: CASSFGTEPTAIPGEQYF. The DNA of the CDR3 is TGTGCCAGCAGCTTCGGGACAGAGCCCACCGCGATCCCAGGCGAGCAGTACTTC. Full variable domain (missing parts from reference TRBV7-3 and TRBJ2-7): GAGVSQTPSNKVTEKGKYVELRCDPISGHTALYWYRQSLGQGPEFLIYFQGTGAADDSGLPNDRFFAVRPEGSVSTLKIQRTERGDSAVYLCASSFGTEPTAIPGEQYFGPGTRLTVT.

The chain couples TRBV5-5 to TRBJ2-1, with D tentatively TRBD2 (6 bases). CDR3 length equals 16 residues. V was pared by 1 base and J by 2 bases, with 13 bases between. The germline V gene encodes CDR1 SGHKS and CDR2 YYEKEE (reference sequence). The chain's CDR3 is CASSLYGSPAYNEQFF. In DNA, the CDR3 is TGTGCCAGCAGCTTGTACGGGAGTCCCGCCTACAATGAGCAGTTCTTC.

This clone was counted between two and nine times. This chain joins TRBV9 and TRBJ2-7, with D possibly being TRBD2 (5 bases). The CDR3 length is 14 residues. The germline V gene has CDR1 SGDLS and CDR2 YYNGEE. Trimming pared 0 bases from V and 2 bases from J, leaving 9 bases between. CDR3 DNA sequence: TGTGCCAGCAGCGTAGGGTACGGGGCCTACGAGCAGTACTTC. Amino acids: CASSVGYGAYEQYF.

In nucleotides, the CDR3 is TGCGCCAGCAGCTTGGCCGTGTCAGGAGTCGGGGAGCTGTTTTTT. Encoded protein: CASSLAVSGVGELFF. J is TRBJ2-2 and V is TRBV5-1, with no clear D. Germline CDR1 reads SGHRS; CDR2 reads YFSETQ. V gave up 0 bases and J gave up 7 bases, with 13 bases separating them. The CDR3 is 15 residues long.

The rearrangement links TRBV19 to TRBJ2-3; D is tentatively TRBD1 or TRBD2 (6 bases each). V was clipped by 6 bases and J by 5 bases, with 21 bases between them. CDR3 length equals 16 residues. Germline CDR1 and CDR2: LNHDA and SQIVND (reference sequence). The chain's CDR3 is CASRIGTLRGQDTQYF. CDR3 sequence (DNA): TGTGCCAGTAGAATTGGGACTCTTCGGGGGCAAGATACGCAGTATTTT.

This chain joins TRBV7-9 and TRBJ2-1; TRBD2 aligns across 10 bases. The CDR3 has 19 residues. Trimming cost V 6 bases and J 7 bases; bases outside gene matches: 21. Looked up from germline, CDR1 is SEHNR and CDR2 is FQNEAQ (reference sequence). CDR3 in DNA: TGTGCCAGCAGGGCATATGGTAGCGGGGGGTCGAGCGCGAGAAATGAGCAGTTCTTC. It translates to CASRAYGSGGSSARNEQFF.

This clone was detected only a few times. The J gene is TRBJ1-1, the V gene TRBV5-8, with D possibly TRBD1 on 5 matching bases. Germline V gene sequence: CDR1 SGHTS, CDR2 YDEGEE. The CDR3 totals 14 residues. Trimming shortened V by 1 base and J by 1 base, and 8 bases separated the two germline ends. The CDR3 spells CASSLKGPNTEAFF. The CDR3 DNA sequence: TGTGCCAGCAGCTTGAAGGGGCCGAACACTGAAGCTTTCTTT.

The V call is TRBV14, the J call TRBJ2-2; 8 bases agree with TRBD2. CDR1 SGHDN and CDR2 FVKESK come from the germline V gene. This CDR3 is built from 15 residues. With 1 base clipped from V and 5 bases from J, the junction kept 3 bases outside the gene matches. The CDR3 here is CASSQVAGGTGELFF. For the CDR3, the DNA is TGTGCCAGCAGCCAAGTTGCGGGGGGTACCGGGGAGCTGTTTTTT.

This chain connects TRBV6-1 to TRBJ1-1; D unclear. Between the trimmed V and J ends, which lost 5 bases and 3 bases, there was a span of 7 bases. Germline lookup yields CDR1 MNHNS and CDR2 SASEGT. The CDR3 has 12 amino acids. CDR3 sequence (DNA): TGTGCCAGCAGTTCGTGGGACACTGAAGCTTTCTTT. Amino acid sequence: CASSSWDTEAFF.

The chain joins TRBV30 to TRBJ2-3; no clear D. The CDR3 has 13 amino acids. V lost 4 bases and J lost 2, with 10 bases in between. Germline assignment: CDR1 GTSNPN and CDR2 SVGIG (reference sequence). The CDR3 is CAWMSRHTDTQYF. Here the CDR3 DNA reads TGTGCCTGGATGAGCAGACACACAGATACGCAGTATTTT.

This chain uses TRBV28 with TRBJ2-4; D remains ambiguous. Germline CDR1 MDHEN, CDR2 SYDVKM. The CDR3 extends over 16 amino acids. The V end was cut by 6 bases, the J end by 1 base, with 16 bases between. The CDR3 nucleotides read TGTGCCAGCAGCCGCGACGAGGCCCCTGCCAAAAACATTCAGTACTTC. It codes for CASSRDEAPAKNIQYF.

V gene TRBV7-2 combines with J gene TRBJ2-7; 11 bases map to TRBD2. Germline V CDR1 and CDR2: SGHTA, FQGNSA. The CDR3 length is 15 residues. Trimming at V came to 4 bases and at J to 2 bases, leaving 4 bases not matched to a gene. CDR3 in DNA: TGTGCCAGCAGCTCAATAGCGGGGGGGACCTACGAGCAGTACTTC. This codes for CASSSIAGGTYEQYF.

V is TRBV2 and J is TRBJ2-7; TRBD2 matches 7 bases. The CDR3 is made up of 10 amino acids. Losses at the gene ends were 11 bases for V and 5 bases for J; bases not matched to a gene: 3. Germline assignment: CDR1 SNHLY and CDR2 FYNNEI. CDR3 in DNA: TGTGCCCCTGGGAGGGACGAGCAGTACTTC. Residues: CAPGRDEQYF. The variable domain in full, completed from reference TRBV2 and TRBJ2-7, reads EPEVTQTPSHQVTQMGQEVILRCVPISNHLYFYWYRQILGQKVEFLVSFYNNEISEKSEIFDDQFSVERPDGSNFTLKIRSTKLEDSAMYFCAPGRDEQYFGPGTRLTVT.

The chain carries TRBV5-6 and TRBJ1-2; 7 bases fit TRBD1. Germline V gives CDR1 SGHDT, CDR2 YYEEEE. This CDR3 has 18 amino acids. J was trimmed by 2 bases and V by 4 bases; bases with no gene match: 17. The CDR3 coding sequence is TGTGCCAGCAGCCCTCAGGGACAGTGGGGTCGAAGCAACTATGGCTACACCTTC. Amino acids: CASSPQGQWGRSNYGYTF.

This chain links TRBV5-6 with TRBJ1-1; perhaps TRBD1 as D (6 bases). V was trimmed by 0 bases and J by 6 bases, leaving 15 bases between them. Germline V gene sequence: CDR1 SGHDT, CDR2 YYEEEE. The CDR3 is 15 residues long. The CDR3 nucleotides are TGTGCCAGCAGCTTGGGGTTAGGGGGTTTTGCTGAAGCTTTCTTT. This encodes CASSLGLGGFAEAFF.